Listed below are T cell receptor beta chains from one sample, sequenced in a study of beta chain features in type 1 diabetes. The table came from immunoSEQ multiplex PCR; TCRdb's copy has only in-frame clones and leaves some out. This sample has about 140,000 clones; around a tenth occur once, and the top ten carry approximately 0.65%. The sequenced sample consisted of central memory CD4+ T cells from blood. These receptors all stem from a woman aged 40 to 50 in good health. The CDR3 runs from the conserved cysteine through the conserved F or W. D genes are given only for firm matches. The size field is filled for only some rows; it gives once, few, many or a size class.

D: TRBD1
size: -
V: TRBV4-1
J: TRBJ2-2
CDR3: CASSQGAGGGTGELFF
DNA: TGCGCCAGCAGCCAAGGAGCAGGGGGTGGGACCGGGGAGCTGTTTTTT

D: -
size: -
V: TRBV6-5
J: TRBJ2-7
CDR3: CASSRTVSYEQYF
DNA: TGTGCCAGCAGTAGGACAGTGTCCTACGAGCAGTACTTC

D: -
size: -
V: TRBV7-9
J: TRBJ1-6
CDR3: CASSLVTGTTRPNSPLHF
DNA: TGTGCCAGCAGCTTAGTGACGGGAACTACACGCCCCAATTCACCCCTCCACTTT

D: TRBD1
size: few
V: TRBV5-1
J: TRBJ1-2
CDR3: CASSFQGDNYGYTF
DNA: TGCGCCAGCAGCTTTCAGGGGGATAACTATGGCTACACCTTC

D: TRBD1
size: -
V: TRBV7-2
J: TRBJ2-7
CDR3: CASSPGQGTYEQYF
DNA: TGTGCCAGCAGCCCCGGACAGGGGACGTACGAGCAGTACTTC

D: TRBD1
size: -
V: TRBV29-1
J: TRBJ1-4
CDR3: CSVRTGVEKLFF
DNA: TGCAGCGTTCGGACAGGGGTTGAAAAACTGTTTTTT

D: -
size: few
V: TRBV28
J: TRBJ2-3
CDR3: CASSGSTDTQYF
DNA: TGTGCCAGCAGCGGGAGCACAGATACGCAGTATTTT

D: TRBD2
size: -
V: TRBV6-5
J: TRBJ2-3
CDR3: CASSFGLAGPTDTQYF
DNA: TGTGCCAGCAGTTTCGGACTAGCGGGTCCGACAGATACGCAGTATTTT

D: TRBD2
size: -
V: TRBV12-5
J: TRBJ2-7
CDR3: CASGLVLGGAYEQYF
DNA: TGTGCTAGTGGTTTGGTACTCGGGGGGGCCTACGAGCAGTACTTC

D: TRBD1
size: many
V: TRBV28
J: TRBJ2-7
CDR3: CASTKTGTVTYEQYF
DNA: TGTGCCAGCACCAAGACCGGGACAGTGACCTACGAGCAGTACTTC

D: TRBD1
size: -
V: TRBV19
J: TRBJ2-3
CDR3: CASSRTGGTDTQYF
DNA: TGTGCCAGTAGTCGCACAGGGGGCACAGATACGCAGTATTTT

D: -
size: -
V: TRBV7-2
J: TRBJ2-5
CDR3: CASSQEAQGPGAQYF
DNA: TGTGCCAGCAGCCAAGAGGCCCAGGGTCCCGGAGCCCAGTACTTC

D: -
size: -
V: TRBV18
J: TRBJ1-2
CDR3: CASSPPNSGNYGYTF
DNA: TGTGCCAGCTCACCACCAAACAGTGGAAACTATGGCTACACCTTC

D: TRBD1
size: -
V: TRBV7-2
J: TRBJ2-1
CDR3: CASRFDRGSYNEQFF
DNA: TGTGCCAGCAGATTCGACAGGGGGTCCTACAATGAGCAGTTCTTC

D: TRBD1
size: few
V: TRBV7-2
J: TRBJ2-1
CDR3: CASSLDNRGHEQFF
DNA: TGTGCCAGCAGCTTAGATAACAGGGGCCATGAGCAGTTCTTC

D: -
size: -
V: TRBV25-1
J: TRBJ1-2
CDR3: CASSAGPAGGYTF
DNA: TGTGCCAGCAGTGCAGGCCCTGCAGGGGGCTACACCTTC

D: -
size: -
V: TRBV5-1
J: TRBJ1-4
CDR3: CASGGGDEKLFF
DNA: TGCGCCAGCGGGGGGGGTGATGAAAAACTGTTTTTT

D: TRBD1
size: -
V: TRBV7-2
J: TRBJ2-3
CDR3: CASSPVGQAFNTQYF
DNA: TGTGCCAGCAGCCCGGTGGGACAGGCATTCAATACGCAGTATTTT

D: TRBD1
size: -
V: TRBV5-1
J: TRBJ1-3
CDR3: CASSPTGTGFGNTIYF
DNA: TGCGCCAGCAGCCCAACCGGGACAGGGTTTGGAAACACCATATATTTT

D: TRBD2
size: few
V: TRBV7-2
J: TRBJ2-1
CDR3: CASSFGLAGGHEQFF
DNA: TGTGCCAGCAGCTTTGGACTAGCGGGGGGGCATGAGCAGTTCTTC

D: TRBD2
size: -
V: TRBV9
J: TRBJ2-1
CDR3: CASSDPGGAGSYNEQFF
DNA: TGTGCCAGCAGCGACCCCGGGGGGGCCGGATCCTACAATGAGCAGTTCTTC

D: TRBD1
size: -
V: TRBV6-4
J: TRBJ1-2
CDR3: CASSRQGASYGYTF
DNA: TGTGCCAGCAGTCGACAGGGAGCCTCCTATGGCTACACCTTC

D: TRBD1
size: -
V: TRBV7-9
J: TRBJ1-5
CDR3: CASSFSGTGGNQPQHF
DNA: TGTGCCAGCAGCTTCTCCGGGACAGGGGGCAATCAGCCCCAGCATTTT

D: TRBD1
size: -
V: TRBV5-1
J: TRBJ1-3
CDR3: CASSLTGDSGNTIYF
DNA: TGCGCCAGCAGTTTAACAGGGGACTCTGGAAACACCATATATTTT

D: TRBD1
size: few
V: TRBV28
J: TRBJ1-3
CDR3: CASRRTGENTIYF
DNA: TGTGCCAGCAGAAGAACAGGGGAAAACACCATATATTTT

D: -
size: few
V: TRBV6-6
J: TRBJ1-4
CDR3: CASSPHDSSSGEKLFF
DNA: TGTGCCAGCAGCCCCCATGACAGCTCTTCGGGTGAAAAACTGTTTTTT

D: -
size: -
V: TRBV6-5
J: TRBJ1-2
CDR3: CASSEGTNYGYTF
DNA: TGTGCCAGCAGTGAGGGAACCAACTATGGCTACACCTTC

D: TRBD1
size: -
V: TRBV4-3
J: TRBJ1-2
CDR3: CASSQGWTGGLYGYTF
DNA: TGCGCCAGCAGCCAAGGCTGGACAGGGGGCCTCTATGGCTACACCTTC

D: -
size: few
V: TRBV7-9
J: TRBJ2-2
CDR3: CASNRGGPRPKGNTGELFF
DNA: TGTGCCAGCAACCGAGGAGGTCCGAGACCCAAGGGGAACACCGGGGAGCTGTTTTTT

D: -
size: once
V: TRBV11-2
J: TRBJ2-5
CDR3: CASSLGVAGETQYF
DNA: TGTGCCAGCAGCTTGGGGGTTGCGGGGGAGACCCAGTACTTC

D: -
size: few
V: TRBV7-2
J: TRBJ2-7
CDR3: CASSPNPGYEQYF
DNA: TGTGCCAGCAGTCCCAACCCGGGATACGAGCAGTACTTC

D: -
size: few
V: TRBV5-5
J: TRBJ2-4
CDR3: CASSPGLIKNIQYF
DNA: TGTGCCAGCAGCCCCGGACTGATTAAAAACATTCAGTACTTC

D: TRBD1
size: -
V: TRBV6-5
J: TRBJ2-3
CDR3: CASSSYRGSTDTQYF
DNA: TGTGCCAGCAGTTCTTACAGGGGGAGCACAGATACGCAGTATTTT

D: TRBD2
size: -
V: TRBV29-1
J: TRBJ2-5
CDR3: CSVEDLTWRGQETQYF
DNA: TGCAGCGTTGAAGATCTTACGTGGCGGGGGCAAGAGACCCAGTACTTC

D: -
size: few
V: TRBV6-1
J: TRBJ1-5
CDR3: CASSEGYYQPQHF
DNA: TGTGCCAGCAGTGAAGGGTACTATCAGCCCCAGCATTTT

D: TRBD2
size: few
V: TRBV29-1
J: TRBJ2-5
CDR3: CSATPGGETQYF
DNA: TGCAGCGCCACCCCGGGGGGGGAGACCCAGTACTTC

D: TRBD2
size: -
V: TRBV7-2
J: TRBJ2-7
CDR3: CASSFSGGNSYEQYF
DNA: TGTGCCAGCAGCTTTAGCGGGGGCAACTCCTACGAGCAGTACTTC

D: -
size: -
V: TRBV28
J: TRBJ1-2
CDR3: CASSIQGGYGYTF
DNA: TGTGCCAGCAGTATACAGGGCGGCTATGGCTACACCTTC

D: TRBD2
size: few
V: TRBV7-2
J: TRBJ2-5
CDR3: CASSPSGGLSETQYF
DNA: TGTGCCAGCAGTCCTAGCGGGGGTTTATCAGAGACCCAGTACTTC

D: -
size: -
V: TRBV5-1
J: TRBJ1-2
CDR3: CASSLADSNYGYTF
DNA: TGCGCCAGCAGCTTGGCGGACAGCAACTATGGCTACACCTTC

D: TRBD2
size: few
V: TRBV19
J: TRBJ2-5
CDR3: CASSIGTSAPRETQYF
DNA: TGTGCCAGTAGTATCGGGACTAGCGCCCCCAGGGAGACCCAGTACTTC

D: -
size: -
V: TRBV6-1
J: TRBJ1-2
CDR3: CASTPDRSANYGYTF
DNA: TGTGCCAGCACCCCGGACAGATCTGCTAACTATGGCTACACCTTC

D: TRBD1
size: few
V: TRBV7-6
J: TRBJ1-1
CDR3: CASSPGWQGQGAFF
DNA: TGTGCCAGCAGCCCCGGGTGGCAGGGACAGGGAGCTTTCTTT

D: TRBD2
size: -
V: TRBV7-9
J: TRBJ2-1
CDR3: CASRVVAGYYNEQFF
DNA: TGTGCCAGCAGAGTAGTAGCGGGGTATTACAATGAGCAGTTCTTC

D: TRBD1
size: -
V: TRBV9
J: TRBJ2-5
CDR3: CASSTRTGGETQYF
DNA: TGTGCCAGCAGCACCAGGACAGGGGGGGAGACCCAGTACTTC

D: -
size: -
V: TRBV5-4
J: TRBJ2-7
CDR3: CASSFPEREQYF
DNA: TGTGCCAGCAGCTTCCCGGAGAGGGAGCAGTACTTC

D: -
size: few
V: TRBV2
J: TRBJ1-1
CDR3: CASSQDSFTEAFF
DNA: TGTGCCAGCAGCCAGGACAGCTTCACTGAAGCTTTCTTT

D: TRBD2
size: -
V: TRBV5-1
J: TRBJ2-2
CDR3: CASSLAWGGGPNTGELFF
DNA: TGCGCCAGCAGCTTGGCCTGGGGCGGGGGGCCCAACACCGGGGAGCTGTTTTTT

D: TRBD1
size: -
V: TRBV6-1
J: TRBJ1-1
CDR3: CASIKDRVATEAFF
DNA: TGTGCCAGCATTAAAGACAGGGTGGCCACTGAAGCTTTCTTT

D: -
size: -
V: TRBV29-1
J: TRBJ2-1
CDR3: CSVEGLVGVGSGEQFF
DNA: TGCAGCGTTGAAGGCCTTGTCGGAGTTGGGAGTGGTGAGCAGTTCTTC

D: -
size: -
V: TRBV6-5
J: TRBJ1-6
CDR3: CASREGRWALHF
DNA: TGTGCCAGCCGGGAAGGGCGTTGGGCCCTCCACTTT

D: TRBD1
size: few
V: TRBV4-2
J: TRBJ1-6
CDR3: CASSLGTGGYSPLHF
DNA: TGTGCCAGCAGTCTTGGGACAGGCGGTTATTCACCCCTCCACTTT

D: -
size: -
V: TRBV20-1
J: TRBJ2-3
CDR3: CSATRLDTQYF
DNA: TGCAGTGCTACCCGACTAGATACGCAGTATTTT

D: -
size: -
V: TRBV11-1
J: TRBJ1-6
CDR3: CASSWGYPGDSPLHF
DNA: TGTGCCAGCAGCTGGGGTTACCCAGGGGATTCACCCCTCCACTTT

D: TRBD1
size: -
V: TRBV4-1
J: TRBJ2-7
CDR3: CASNYPGQGGGEQYF
DNA: TGCGCCAGCAACTATCCGGGACAGGGGGGAGGCGAGCAGTACTTC

D: -
size: few
V: TRBV4-1
J: TRBJ2-3
CDR3: CASSLGPGTQYF
DNA: TGCGCCAGCAGCCTGGGGCCAGGTACGCAGTATTTT

D: TRBD1
size: many
V: TRBV29-1
J: TRBJ1-6
CDR3: CSIRTGDNSPLHF
DNA: TGCAGCATCCGTACAGGGGATAATTCACCCCTCCACTTT

D: -
size: many
V: TRBV29-1
J: TRBJ2-1
CDR3: CSVGGGTGYYNEQFF
DNA: TGCAGCGTTGGGGGAGGGACAGGATACTACAATGAGCAGTTCTTC

D: -
size: -
V: TRBV7-2
J: TRBJ2-7
CDR3: CASSRDNRAGEQYF
DNA: TGTGCCAGCAGCCGCGACAACCGCGCGGGCGAGCAGTACTTC

D: -
size: many
V: TRBV6-5
J: TRBJ1-6
CDR3: CASSYAGVNNSPLHF
DNA: TGTGCCAGCAGTTACGCGGGGGTAAATAATTCACCCCTCCACTTT